This record covers a single T cell receptor (beta chain). Its antigen is unknown. The data were produced by immunoSEQ multiplex PCR, yet TCRdb's version contains in-frame clones alone and is incomplete. The sample consists of roughly 120,000 clones, approximately 89% of them appearing once. Pooled in the analysis were second doses at about 4 or about 12 weeks. The data originate from a study of T cell responses to AZD1222 COVID-19 vaccine. Findings of the study overall: Dominant at 160-218 and 743-854, vaccine-associated CD4 TCRs also spanned spike. Receipt of two AZD1222 doses was followed by a rise in Spike-specific TCR breadth and depth.

The V end lost 2 bases, the J end lost 0 bases, and 5 bases lay between the germline ends. In germline, CDR1 is LNHDA, CDR2 SQIVND (reference sequence). The CDR3 sequence is 13 residues long. The chain links TRBV19 to TRBJ2-7; tentative D call: TRBD1 (5 bases). The starting material was peripheral blood, obtained 28 days after the second AZD1222 dose. The TCR was taken from an adult who received the AZD1222 COVID-19 vaccine. Here the CDR3 DNA reads TGTGCCAGTAGTATACAGGGCTCCTACGAGCAGTACTTC. This translates into CASSIQGSYEQYF.